Included here is one T cell receptor beta chain sequence, with context. Its antigen is not known. The data belong to a study of radiation and T cells in renal cell carcinoma. The time point here: blood 4 weeks post-SBRT, at nephrectomy. Treatment reported: 15 Gy SBRT to primary tumor, nephrectomy 4 weeks later. Nephrectomy followed 15 Gy stereotactic body radiation by 4 weeks. This renal cell carcinoma was of the clear cell type. Study results and limitations: Without pretreatment biopsies, baseline tumor clonotype presence was undetermined. In blood, top tumor clones expanded by 2 weeks, shrinking by 4.

The data were produced by immunoSEQ multiplex PCR, yet TCRdb's version contains in-frame clones alone and is incomplete. Of 150,000 to 200,000 clones in the sample, about 88% were seen once. This TCR was sampled from a woman in her forties or fifties with renal cell carcinoma. The input for sequencing was blood, taken from a patient whose treatment included radiotherapy and nephrectomy.

The CDR3 nucleotides are TGTGCCAGCAGCCAAAGACTAGCGGGGGGTCCCTATTACGAGCAGTACTTC. Translation gives CASSQRLAGGPYYEQYF. V usage is TRBV4-2 and J usage is TRBJ2-7; 13 bases match TRBD2. The CDR3 loop spans 17 amino acids. In germline, CDR1 is LGHNA, CDR2 YNFKEQ. Germline trimming cut 2 bases from V and 4 bases from J; bases unmatched to any gene: 8.